Listed below are T cell receptor beta chains from one sample, sequenced in a study of shared clonotypes between healthy human individuals. Clones were sequenced by immunoSEQ multiplex PCR, and TCRdb holds only the in-frame ones, with some missing. The table records millions of clones, just over 90% of them present only once. The specimen was naive CD4+ T cells sorted from blood. These receptors all come from a man aged 18 to 29 in good health. Both conserved end residues are part of each CDR3. D genes are given only for firm matches. The size of a clone is reported for some rows only, either as once, few or many, or as a class for expanded clones.

d_gene: .
v_gene: TRBV10-2
j_gene: TRBJ2-2
abundance: .
CDR3aa: CASSETRGAGELFF
CDR3nt: TGCGCCAGCAGTGAAACCAGGGGAGCCGGGGAGCTGTTTTTT

d_gene: TRBD1
v_gene: TRBV11-3
j_gene: TRBJ1-2
abundance: .
CDR3aa: CASSLAGQGSGYGYTF
CDR3nt: TGTGCCAGCAGCTTAGCTGGACAGGGAAGTGGATATGGCTACACCTTC

d_gene: TRBD1
v_gene: TRBV28
j_gene: TRBJ1-2
abundance: few
CDR3aa: CASSVPDRGWGYTF
CDR3nt: TGTGCCAGCAGCGTCCCGGACAGGGGTTGGGGCTACACCTTC

d_gene: TRBD2
v_gene: TRBV15
j_gene: TRBJ2-7
abundance: .
CDR3aa: CATSRDGGLAYEQYF
CDR3nt: TGTGCCACCAGCAGAGATGGGGGACTAGCCTACGAGCAGTACTTC

d_gene: TRBD1
v_gene: TRBV2
j_gene: TRBJ2-7
abundance: .
CDR3aa: CASSDRGREQYF
CDR3nt: TGTGCCAGCAGTGACAGGGGGCGGGAGCAGTACTTC

d_gene: .
v_gene: TRBV28
j_gene: TRBJ2-7
abundance: .
CDR3aa: CASSPGGGGQYEQYF
CDR3nt: TGTGCCAGCAGCCCAGGAGGGGGCGGTCAATACGAGCAGTACTTC

d_gene: .
v_gene: TRBV9
j_gene: TRBJ1-4
abundance: .
CDR3aa: CASSVGLVANEKLFF
CDR3nt: TGTGCCAGCAGCGTTGGCCTGGTAGCTAATGAAAAACTGTTTTTT

d_gene: .
v_gene: TRBV5-4
j_gene: TRBJ1-2
abundance: once
CDR3aa: CASSLGGEFGYTF
CDR3nt: TGTGCCAGCAGCTTGGGGGGGGAGTTCGGCTACACCTTC

d_gene: .
v_gene: TRBV28
j_gene: TRBJ1-2
abundance: .
CDR3aa: CASSPQRYYGYTF
CDR3nt: TGTGCCAGCAGTCCCCAGCGATACTATGGCTACACCTTC

d_gene: TRBD1
v_gene: TRBV6-5
j_gene: TRBJ1-5
abundance: .
CDR3aa: CASSTGEFQPQHF
CDR3nt: TGTGCCAGTTCGACAGGGGAGTTTCAGCCCCAGCATTTT

d_gene: .
v_gene: TRBV11-2
j_gene: TRBJ2-1
abundance: .
CDR3aa: CASSRQVAGASYNEQFF
CDR3nt: TGTGCCAGCAGCCGCCAGGTCGCCGGGGCCTCCTACAATGAGCAGTTCTTC

d_gene: .
v_gene: TRBV2
j_gene: TRBJ1-5
abundance: few
CDR3aa: CASSPDSQPQHF
CDR3nt: TGTGCCAGCAGTCCGGACAGCCAGCCCCAGCATTTT

d_gene: TRBD1
v_gene: TRBV5-1
j_gene: TRBJ2-3
abundance: .
CDR3aa: CASSGQGTDTQYF
CDR3nt: TGCGCCAGCTCCGGACAGGGCACAGATACGCAGTATTTT

d_gene: .
v_gene: TRBV23-1
j_gene: TRBJ2-3
abundance: .
CDR3aa: CASSQFKGLWPLSTDTQYF
CDR3nt: TGCGCCAGCAGTCAATTTAAGGGGTTGTGGCCGCTAAGCACAGATACGCAGTATTTT

d_gene: TRBD1
v_gene: TRBV30
j_gene: TRBJ1-5
abundance: .
CDR3aa: CAWGPTGLYSNQPQHF
CDR3nt: TGTGCCTGGGGCCCGACAGGGCTGTATAGCAATCAGCCCCAGCATTTT

d_gene: TRBD1
v_gene: TRBV27
j_gene: TRBJ2-2
abundance: .
CDR3aa: CASSWGQGANTGELFF
CDR3nt: TGTGCCAGCAGTTGGGGACAGGGAGCGAACACCGGGGAGCTGTTTTTT

d_gene: .
v_gene: TRBV14
j_gene: TRBJ2-2
abundance: .
CDR3aa: CASSHNRAGELFF
CDR3nt: TGTGCCAGCAGCCACAACAGAGCCGGGGAGCTGTTTTTT

d_gene: .
v_gene: TRBV10-2
j_gene: TRBJ2-1
abundance: once
CDR3aa: CASSVVQETLYNEQFF
CDR3nt: TGCGCCAGCAGTGTAGTCCAGGAGACCCTCTACAATGAGCAGTTCTTC

d_gene: TRBD2
v_gene: TRBV5-8
j_gene: TRBJ2-5
abundance: .
CDR3aa: CASSLYGGDGETQYF
CDR3nt: TGTGCCAGCAGCTTGTACGGGGGGGATGGCGAGACCCAGTACTTC

d_gene: .
v_gene: TRBV28
j_gene: TRBJ2-4
abundance: .
CDR3aa: CASSLFEGSKNIQYF
CDR3nt: TGTGCCAGCAGTTTATTCGAGGGATCCAAAAACATTCAGTACTTC

d_gene: TRBD1
v_gene: TRBV5-1
j_gene: TRBJ1-1
abundance: .
CDR3aa: CASSLAVGQGAFF
CDR3nt: TGCGCCAGCAGCTTGGCCGTAGGACAGGGAGCTTTCTTT

d_gene: .
v_gene: TRBV5-1
j_gene: TRBJ2-5
abundance: .
CDR3aa: CASSPTAGGLQETQYF
CDR3nt: TGCGCCAGCAGCCCCACTGCAGGCGGCCTTCAAGAGACCCAGTACTTC

d_gene: .
v_gene: TRBV25-1
j_gene: TRBJ1-1
abundance: once
CDR3aa: CASSESRGVKTEAFF
CDR3nt: TGTGCCAGCAGTGAATCCCGGGGAGTGAAGACTGAAGCTTTCTTT

d_gene: .
v_gene: TRBV7-2
j_gene: TRBJ2-5
abundance: .
CDR3aa: CASSLDPSKETQYF
CDR3nt: TGTGCCAGCAGTCTAGATCCGTCCAAAGAGACCCAGTACTTC

d_gene: TRBD1
v_gene: TRBV7-8
j_gene: TRBJ1-1
abundance: few
CDR3aa: CASSLAGQGVGEAFF
CDR3nt: TGTGCCAGCAGCTTAGCGGGACAGGGGGTTGGTGAAGCTTTCTTT

d_gene: TRBD1
v_gene: TRBV5-1
j_gene: TRBJ1-2
abundance: once
CDR3aa: CASSLGQGAMVWQGYTF
CDR3nt: TGCGCCAGCAGCTTGGGGCAGGGGGCGATGGTCTGGCAGGGCTACACCTTC

d_gene: TRBD1
v_gene: TRBV5-6
j_gene: TRBJ1-6
abundance: .
CDR3aa: CASSPTGTENSPLHF
CDR3nt: TGTGCCAGCAGTCCCACCGGGACAGAAAATTCACCCCTCCACTTT

d_gene: TRBD1
v_gene: TRBV30
j_gene: TRBJ1-5
abundance: once
CDR3aa: CAWSDGQGLQPQHF
CDR3nt: TGTGCCTGGAGTGACGGACAGGGCTTGCAGCCCCAGCATTTT

d_gene: .
v_gene: TRBV11-2
j_gene: TRBJ1-2
abundance: .
CDR3aa: CASSLKGVTDYGYTF
CDR3nt: TGTGCCAGCAGCTTGAAGGGGGTTACGGACTATGGCTACACCTTC

d_gene: TRBD1
v_gene: TRBV5-4
j_gene: TRBJ2-7
abundance: .
CDR3aa: CASSSTGAVSYEQYF
CDR3nt: TGTGCCAGCAGCTCAACAGGGGCGGTCTCCTACGAGCAGTACTTC

d_gene: TRBD2
v_gene: TRBV6-5
j_gene: TRBJ2-1
abundance: .
CDR3aa: CASKTSGSYNEQFF
CDR3nt: TGTGCCAGCAAAACTAGCGGGAGTTACAATGAGCAGTTCTTC

d_gene: .
v_gene: TRBV28
j_gene: TRBJ1-4
abundance: .
CDR3aa: CASSFPGATNEKLFF
CDR3nt: TGTGCCAGCAGTTTCCCGGGGGCAACTAATGAAAAACTGTTTTTT

d_gene: .
v_gene: TRBV15
j_gene: TRBJ2-7
abundance: .
CDR3aa: CATSSERASSYEQYF
CDR3nt: TGTGCCACCAGCAGTGAAAGGGCTAGCTCCTACGAGCAGTACTTC

d_gene: .
v_gene: TRBV6-1
j_gene: TRBJ2-1
abundance: .
CDR3aa: CASTLEGGTNNEQFF
CDR3nt: TGTGCCAGCACCCTAGAGGGAGGGACAAACAATGAGCAGTTCTTC

d_gene: .
v_gene: TRBV30
j_gene: TRBJ1-3
abundance: .
CDR3aa: CAWSSIRDFLSGNTIYF
CDR3nt: TGTGCCTGGAGTTCAATTCGGGACTTTCTTTCTGGAAACACCATATATTTT

d_gene: .
v_gene: TRBV5-6
j_gene: TRBJ2-2
abundance: .
CDR3aa: CASSSGAGELFF
CDR3nt: TGTGCCAGCAGCTCAGGGGCCGGGGAGCTGTTTTTT

d_gene: .
v_gene: TRBV6-5
j_gene: TRBJ1-4
abundance: .
CDR3aa: CASSRQAASEKLFF
CDR3nt: TGTGCCAGCAGCCGACAGGCTGCGAGTGAAAAACTGTTTTTT